This T cell receptor beta chain comes out of a study of T cells in Graves' hyperthyroidism and ophthalmopathy. Study information: Before any treatment, at initial diagnosis, peripheral blood was collected.

Uncontrolled infection, other autoimmune disease, pregnancy or lactation barred patients from enrollment. Amplified TCR beta CDR3 regions came from RNA transcripts. HTBI primers were used for first-round RT-PCR of the TCR CDR3. Each CDR3 protein is one row after TCRdb ran MiXCR on the multiplex PCR reads. The table lists 350,000 to 450,000 distinct CDR3 sequences, over 12% of them singletons. Per the germline V gene, CDR1 is LGHDT and CDR2 is YNNKEL (reference sequence). The CDR3 has 14 amino acids. This clonotype was picked up many times. Relative to the germline gene, one junction end is altered; a read error may explain this.

This chain links TRBV3-1 with TRBJ2-7; 7 positions match TRBD2. Input material: blood. The sequence derives from a man aged 50-60 years with Graves' ophthalmopathy. The CDR3 here is CASRLSTSSNEQYF. The CDR3 DNA reads as TGTGCCAGCAGACTATCGACTAGCTCCAACGAGCAGTACTTC.